This T cell receptor (beta chain) was retrieved from a study of cytomegalovirus exposure and HLA in healthy donors. Whereas donors were nominally healthy upon sampling, unrecorded immune exposures were probable. This clone was counted only a few times. Its specificity is not known. Germline lookup yields CDR1 SGHRS and CDR2 YFSETQ. Trimming removed 4 bases from V and 6 bases from J; junction bases left unmatched: 10. The CDR3 has 15 residues. The study, taken as a whole, reports: HLA allele associations emerged for 16,951 TCR beta sequences in a later analysis, at 0.05 false discovery rate. The HLA-A and HLA-B alleles of most subjects were reportedly predicted accurately from TCR beta sequences. The authors excluded some V segments, including TRBV6-2 and TRBV6-3, as indistinguishable.

PCR involved 60 Vbeta and 13 Jbeta primers. Assay: immunoSEQ multiplex PCR; the TCRdb copy retains only in-frame clones and omits some. The sample lists tens of thousands of clones, around 84% occurring once. This chain joins TRBV5-1 and TRBJ1-1; 9 positions match TRBD1. This clonotype was sampled from a man aged 35 to 55 in good health and CMV-seronegative. Sequenced input: PBMCs. CDR3 amino acids: CASSPTQGAISEAFF. Written as DNA, the CDR3 is TGCGCCAGCAGCCCGACACAGGGGGCGATCTCTGAAGCTTTCTTT.